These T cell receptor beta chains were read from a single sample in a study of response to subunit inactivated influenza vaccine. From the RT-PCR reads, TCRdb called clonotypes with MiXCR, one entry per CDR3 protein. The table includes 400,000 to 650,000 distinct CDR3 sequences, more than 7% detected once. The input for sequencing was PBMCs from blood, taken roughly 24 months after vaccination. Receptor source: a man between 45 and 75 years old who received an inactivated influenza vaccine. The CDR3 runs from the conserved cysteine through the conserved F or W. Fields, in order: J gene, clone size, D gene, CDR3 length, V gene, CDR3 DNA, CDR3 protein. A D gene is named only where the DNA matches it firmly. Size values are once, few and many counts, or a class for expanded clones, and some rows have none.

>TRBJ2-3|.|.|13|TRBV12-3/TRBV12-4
TGTGCCAGCAGTCCCACGGGATCAGATACGCAGTATTTT
CASSPTGSDTQYF
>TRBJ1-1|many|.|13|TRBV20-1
TGCAGTGCTAGAGATGTAGGGGGCACTGAAGCTTTCTTT
CSARDVGGTEAFF
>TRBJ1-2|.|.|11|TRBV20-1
TGCAGTGCCCAGGACAGAAGGAGCTACACCTTC
CSAQDRRSYTF
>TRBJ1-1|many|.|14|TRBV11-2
TGTGCCAGCAGCTTAACAGACATGAACACTGAAGCTTTCTTT
CASSLTDMNTEAFF
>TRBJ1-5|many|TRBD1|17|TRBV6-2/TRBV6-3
TGTGCCAGCAGCCCACCGACAGGGGAGGGAAGCAATCAGCCCCAGCATTTT
CASSPPTGEGSNQPQHF
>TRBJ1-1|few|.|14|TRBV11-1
TGTGCCAGCAGCTGGGACATATCGAACACTGAAGCTTTCTTT
CASSWDISNTEAFF
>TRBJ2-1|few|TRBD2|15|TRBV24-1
TGTGCCACCAGCCCCGGGCTGTTGGGGGGGAATGAGCAGTTCTTC
CATSPGLLGGNEQFF
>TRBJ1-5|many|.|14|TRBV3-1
TGTGCCAGCAGCCATACTTATACTCATCAGCCCCAGCATTTT
CASSHTYTHQPQHF
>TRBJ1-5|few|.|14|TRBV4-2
TGTGCCAGCAGCCCTAACCAAGTGAATCAGCCCCAGCATTTT
CASSPNQVNQPQHF
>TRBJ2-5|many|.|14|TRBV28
TGTGCCAGCAGTTTTTTCGGAAACCAAGAGACCCAGTACTTC
CASSFFGNQETQYF
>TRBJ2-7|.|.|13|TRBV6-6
TGTGCCAGCAGTGTGGACACCTTCCACGAGCAGTACTTC
CASSVDTFHEQYF
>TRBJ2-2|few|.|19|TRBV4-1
TGCGCCAGCAGCCAAGGACTCGGCGGGGCGCGGGCGAACACCGGGGAGCTGTTTTTT
CASSQGLGGARANTGELFF
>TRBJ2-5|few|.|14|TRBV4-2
TGTGCCAGCAGCCAAGCCGGGAAAGGGGAGACCCAGTACTTC
CASSQAGKGETQYF
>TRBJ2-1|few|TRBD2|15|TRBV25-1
TGTGCCAGCAGAGATAGCGGGGGGACCTACAATGAGCAGTTCTTC
CASRDSGGTYNEQFF
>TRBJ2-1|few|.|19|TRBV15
TGTGCCACCAGCAGAGATAAGATTCGGGGAAGGTTTCCCTACAATGAGCAGTTCTTC
CATSRDKIRGRFPYNEQFF
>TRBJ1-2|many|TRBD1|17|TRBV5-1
TGCGCCAGCAGCTCGGGACAGGGGGGTGACTACGGCTATGGCTACACCTTC
CASSSGQGGDYGYGYTF
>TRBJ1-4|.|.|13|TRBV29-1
TGCAGCGTCCAGGGTTCTTGGGATGAAAAACTGTTTTTT
CSVQGSWDEKLFF
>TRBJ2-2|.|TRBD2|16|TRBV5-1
TGCGCCAGCAGCTTGAGACTAGCGGGACATTCCGGGGAGCTGTTTTTT
CASSLRLAGHSGELFF
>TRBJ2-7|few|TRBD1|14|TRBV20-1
TGCAGTGCTAGCCCCAGGGGGTTGGTTTACGAGCAGTACTTC
CSASPRGLVYEQYF
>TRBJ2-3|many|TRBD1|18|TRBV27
TGTGCCAGCAGTCTCGAGGGACAGGGAATTGCTTTTACAGATACGCAGTATTTT
CASSLEGQGIAFTDTQYF
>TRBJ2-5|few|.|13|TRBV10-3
TGTGCCACTTCGACAGACTACCAAGAGACCCAGTACTTC
CATSTDYQETQYF
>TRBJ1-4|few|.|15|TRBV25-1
TGTGCCAGCAGTCTCTCCCGGGACGAAAATGCAAAACTGTTTTTT
CASSLSRDENAKLFF
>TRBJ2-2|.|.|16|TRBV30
TGTGCCTGGAGTGTACTTGGACTCGCGAACACCGGGGAGCTGTTTTTT
CAWSVLGLANTGELFF
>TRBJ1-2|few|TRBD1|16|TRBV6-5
TGTGCCAGCAGTTACAGCCGGACAGGAGCTAACTATGGCTACACCTTC
CASSYSRTGANYGYTF
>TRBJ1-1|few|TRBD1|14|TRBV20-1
TGCAGTGCGGAATCCACGGGACAGGGCACTGAAGCTTTCTTT
CSAESTGQGTEAFF
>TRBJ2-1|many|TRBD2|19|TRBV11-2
TGTGCCAGCAGCTTGGGACTAGCGGGGGCCCCGCTTTCCTACAATGAGCAGTTCTTC
CASSLGLAGAPLSYNEQFF
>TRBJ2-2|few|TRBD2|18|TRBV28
TGTGCCAGCAGGTACAGGGGACTAGCGGAACCCCCCACCGGGGAGCTGTTTTTT
CASRYRGLAEPPTGELFF
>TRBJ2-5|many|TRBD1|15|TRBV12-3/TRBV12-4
TGTGCCAGCAGTTTACTACCACAGGGGACCGCGGCCCAGTACTTC
CASSLLPQGTAAQYF
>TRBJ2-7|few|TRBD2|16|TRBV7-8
TGTGCCAGCAGCTCTATAATTAGCGGGAGTAACTACGAGCAGTACTTC
CASSSIISGSNYEQYF
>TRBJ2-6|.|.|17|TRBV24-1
TGTGCCACCAGTGATTTCCGGAGGGGGGCTGGGGCCAACGTCCTGACTTTC
CATSDFRRGAGANVLTF
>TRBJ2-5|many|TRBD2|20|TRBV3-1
TGTGCCAGCAGCCAAGATTGGTCTAGCGGTCGAATTGGGGCCCAAGAGACCCAGTACTTC
CASSQDWSSGRIGAQETQYF
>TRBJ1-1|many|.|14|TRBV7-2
TGTGCCAGCAGCTTTCTGGACGGGAACACTGAAGCTTTCTTT
CASSFLDGNTEAFF
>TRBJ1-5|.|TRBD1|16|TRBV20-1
TGCAGTGCTAGAGAGGGCAGGGGGCTTACCAATCAGCCCCAGCATTTT
CSAREGRGLTNQPQHF
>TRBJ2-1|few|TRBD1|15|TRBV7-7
TGTGCCAGCAGCTTAGCCGGACAGGGGGCGGATGAGCAGTTCTTC
CASSLAGQGADEQFF
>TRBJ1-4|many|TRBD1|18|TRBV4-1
TGCGCCAGCAGCCAAGCCGGGACAGGGGAGGCTACTAATGAAAAACTGTTTTTT
CASSQAGTGEATNEKLFF
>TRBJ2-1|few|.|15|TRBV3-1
TGTGCCAGCAGCACCACTAGTGCGCCCTCCAATGAGCAGTTCTTC
CASSTTSAPSNEQFF
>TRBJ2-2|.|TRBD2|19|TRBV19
TGTGCCAGTAGTCCAACACTATTCGCAGCGGGAGGTCGGACCGGGGAGCTGTTTTTT
CASSPTLFAAGGRTGELFF
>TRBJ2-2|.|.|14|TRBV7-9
TGTGCCAGCAGCACGTCGACAGTCCCCGGGGAGCTGTTTTTT
CASSTSTVPGELFF
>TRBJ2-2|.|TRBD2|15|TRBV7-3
TGTGCCAGCAGAGGAGGGGAGGGTTACACCGGGGAGCTGTTTTTT
CASRGGEGYTGELFF
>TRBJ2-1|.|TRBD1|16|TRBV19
TGTGCCAGTAACCATAGACAGGGGGCGCGGGGCAATGAGCAGTTCTTC
CASNHRQGARGNEQFF
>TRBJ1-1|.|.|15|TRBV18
TGTGCCAGCTCACTCGACAGGTTTGGGCGCACTGAAGCTTTCTTT
CASSLDRFGRTEAFF
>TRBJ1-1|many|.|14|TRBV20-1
TGCAGTGCTAGGTCTGGGGCGCTGAACACTGAAGCTTTCTTT
CSARSGALNTEAFF